The 9 T cell receptor beta chains presented below share a single source sample, sequenced in a study of B cell selection in AIRE deficiency. Conventional CD4 T cells were sorted as CD4+CD127+ cells. Profiled with immunoSEQ multiplex PCR; TCRdb holds only in-frame clones, not every one. The data show tens of thousands of clones, roughly 97% seen once. Sequenced: CD4+CD127+ conventional T cells sorted from PBMCs. These TCRs come from a human donor in good health.

The chain couples TRBV28 to TRBJ1-2; TRBD1 matches 9 bases. From germline, CDR1 is MDHEN and CDR2 SYDVKM. The CDR3 contains 15 residues. V gave up 5 bases and J gave up 10 bases; unmatched junction bases: 14. The CDR3, as DNA: TGTGCCAGCAGTCCCGTAGGGGGACAGGGTTACGACTACACCTTC. Translated, it gives CASSPVGGQGYDYTF.

The chain has TRBV28 and TRBJ1-2; maybe TRBD1 (5 bases). The CDR3 contains 15 residues. In germline, CDR1 is MDHEN, CDR2 SYDVKM. Trimming removed 5 bases from V and 0 bases from J, with 13 bases in between. The CDR3, as DNA: TGTGCCAGCAGTACCCACGGGGGAACTAACTATGGCTACACCTTC. It specifies CASSTHGGTNYGYTF.

In its sample, this clone was seen once. V usage is TRBV11-1 and J usage is TRBJ2-5, with 13 bases identical to TRBD2. J was trimmed by 2 bases and V by 5 bases; bases with no gene match: 2. Germline V gene data show CDR1 as SGHAT and CDR2 as FQDESV (reference sequence). The CDR3 covers 15 residues. CDR3 bases: TGTGCCAGCAGCCCGGGACTAGCGGGGCAAGAGACCCAGTACTTC. Amino acids: CASSPGLAGQETQYF. Drawing the rest from reference TRBV11-1 and TRBJ2-5, the complete variable domain is EAEVAQSPRYKITEKSQAVAFWCDPISGHATLYWYRQILGQGPELLVQFQDESVVDDSQLPKDRFSAERLKGVDSTLKIQPAELGDSAMYLCASSPGLAGQETQYFGPGTRLLVL.

This rearrangement joins TRBV7-3 to TRBJ2-5, with a tentative D call TRBD1 (6 bases). The ends were cut back, 4 bases at V and 0 bases at J, with 18 bases in the middle. The CDR3 is 17 residues long. CDR1 SGHTA and CDR2 FQGTGA come from the germline V gene. As DNA, the CDR3 is TGTGCCAGCAGCTCCCCCCGGGACAAGTCCCACCAAGAGACCCAGTACTTC. This translates into CASSSPRDKSHQETQYF.

The CDR3 here is CASSLPRGIQYF. CDR3 DNA: TGTGCCAGCAGTTTGCCCCGGGGAATTCAGTACTTC. This sequence joins TRBV28 and TRBJ2-4, with D possibly matching TRBD2 (5 bases). The CDR3 runs to 12 residues. Trimming stripped 3 bases from V and 10 bases from J, with 10 bases between. Germline loops: CDR1 MDHEN, CDR2 SYDVKM.

This clone was detected once. The chain has TRBV5-1 and TRBJ2-1; D is unresolved. Germline assignment: CDR1 SGHRS and CDR2 YFSETQ. V was shortened by 7 bases and J by 5 bases, with 10 bases between the two germline ends. This CDR3 region has 12 residues. The CDR3, as DNA: TGCGCCAGCTCCCGCGAACACAATGAGCAGTTCTTC. As protein: CASSREHNEQFF.

The rearrangement uses TRBV7-3 and TRBJ1-5; D might be TRBD1 (6 bases). The V end lost 8 bases, the J end lost 1 base, and 15 bases lay between the germline ends. There are 15 residues in the CDR3. CDR1 and CDR2 from the germline V gene are SGHTA and FQGTGA. CDR3 region: CASPEGGKSNQPQHF. In nucleotides, the CDR3 is TGTGCCAGCCCAGAGGGGGGCAAAAGCAATCAGCCCCAGCATTTT.

J is TRBJ2-1 and V is TRBV5-1, with D unclear. With 3 bases removed from V and 6 bases from J, the gap between germline ends came to 4 bases. Germline assignment: CDR1 SGHRS and CDR2 YFSETQ. The CDR3 has 11 amino acids. This chain's CDR3 is CASSWGNEQFF. In nucleotides, the CDR3 is TGCGCCAGCAGCTGGGGCAATGAGCAGTTCTTC.

The chain has TRBV2 and TRBJ1-3; TRBD1 matches at 7 bases. The CDR3 has 15 amino acids. Germline values: CDR1 SNHLY, CDR2 FYNNEI. V was clipped by 6 bases and J by 0 bases; unmatched bases: 5. The CDR3 protein is CASSADRRSGNTIYF. In DNA, the CDR3 is TGTGCCAGCAGCGCGGACAGGCGCTCTGGAAACACCATATATTTT. Full variable domain (remainder filled in from reference TRBV2 and TRBJ1-3): EPEVTQTPSHQVTQMGQEVILRCVPISNHLYFYWYRQILGQKVEFLVSFYNNEISEKSEIFDDQFSVERPDGSNFTLKIRSTKLEDSAMYFCASSADRRSGNTIYFGEGSWLTVV.